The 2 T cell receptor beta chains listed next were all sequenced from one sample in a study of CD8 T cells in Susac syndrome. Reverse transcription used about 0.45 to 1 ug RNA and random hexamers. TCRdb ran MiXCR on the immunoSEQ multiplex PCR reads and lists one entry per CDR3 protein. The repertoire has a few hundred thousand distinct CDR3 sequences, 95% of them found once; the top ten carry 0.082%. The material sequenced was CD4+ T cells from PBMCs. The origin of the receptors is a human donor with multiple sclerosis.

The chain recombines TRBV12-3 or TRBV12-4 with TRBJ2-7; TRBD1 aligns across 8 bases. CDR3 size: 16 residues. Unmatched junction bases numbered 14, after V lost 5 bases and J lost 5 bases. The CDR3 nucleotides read TGTGCCAGCAGTGGGGACATAAACAGGGGGATAAACGAGCAGTACTTC. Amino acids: CASSGDINRGINEQYF.

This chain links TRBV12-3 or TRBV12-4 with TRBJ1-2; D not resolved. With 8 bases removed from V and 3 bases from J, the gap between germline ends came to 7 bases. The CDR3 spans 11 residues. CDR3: CASGLYYGYTF. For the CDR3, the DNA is TGTGCCAGCGGCCTTTACTATGGCTACACCTTC.